A single T cell receptor (beta chain) is shown here with its context. These data belong to a study of lymphopenia after photon versus proton radiotherapy. Libraries were prepared by immunoSEQ multiplex PCR; TCRdb keeps only in-frame clonotypes and omits some of them. Of 160,000 or so clones listed, 80% to 90% are singletons. Germline V lookup: CDR1 SGHVS, CDR2 FNYEAQ. The CDR3 totals 14 residues. The ends were cut back, 3 bases at V and 4 bases at J, with 11 bases in the middle. The starting material was peripheral blood, obtained from a patient treated with photon-based radiotherapy. J is TRBJ2-3 and V is TRBV7-6; D gene ambiguous. This sequence was found in a man in his fifties with gastric cancer. For the CDR3, the DNA is TGTGCCAGCAGCTTTCGGACCTGGGCAGATACGCAGTATTTT. Protein sequence: CASSFRTWADTQYF.